These 15 T cell receptor beta chains came from one sample sequenced in a study of blood T cell repertoires in COVID-19. Only in-frame clones appear in the TCRdb table, and some are missing; sequencing was by immunoSEQ multiplex PCR. The sample consists of approximately 97,000 clones, around 85% of them appearing once. Sequencing used peripheral blood. The receptors were gathered from a human donor in a cohort sampled during active COVID-19.

V usage is TRBV18 and J usage is TRBJ2-1; 11 nucleotides align to TRBD2. The CDR3 length is 17 residues. CDR1 KGHSH and CDR2 LQKENI come from the germline V gene. The V gene end was trimmed by 1 base and the J gene end by 5 bases; junction bases not matched to a gene: 7. CDR3 residues: CASSPLSSGGFHNEQFF. CDR3 nucleotide sequence: TGTGCCAGCTCACCACTATCTAGCGGGGGGTTCCACAATGAGCAGTTCTTC.

The chain links TRBV29-1 to TRBJ2-7; 8 nucleotides match TRBD1. V shed 7 bases, J shed 7 bases, and the junction held 12 bases outside the gene matches. From germline, CDR1 is SQVTM and CDR2 ANQGSEA. This CDR3 has 13 residues. The CDR3, as DNA: TGCAGCGCCCGACAGGGGTCGACGGGGGAGCAGTACTTC. Its translation is CSARQGSTGEQYF.

The CDR3 is CASSRLSGNTIYF. In nucleotides, the CDR3 is TGTGCCAGTAGTCGACTCTCTGGAAACACCATATATTTT. The chain combines TRBV19 with TRBJ1-3, with no clear D. The germline CDR1 and CDR2 sequences are LNHDA and SQIVND (reference sequence). The V end was cut by 5 bases, the J end by 0 bases, with 5 bases between. The CDR3 spans 13 residues.

This chain links TRBV15 with TRBJ2-3; 13 positions match TRBD2. The CDR3 loop spans 18 amino acids. V lost 0 bases to trimming and J lost 2 bases; unmatched junction nucleotides: 5. Germline lookup yields CDR1 LNHNV and CDR2 YYDKDF (reference sequence). The CDR3: CATSREKLAGGNTDTQYF. The CDR3 DNA is TGTGCCACCAGCAGAGAGAAACTAGCGGGAGGGAACACAGATACGCAGTATTTT.

This chain links TRBV24-1 with TRBJ2-2, with 7 bases matching TRBD1. The V and J ends lost 0 bases and 5 bases, in that order; junction bases with no gene match: 5. The CDR3 covers 16 residues. Germline CDR1 reads KGHDR; CDR2 reads SFDVKD. Here the CDR3 DNA reads TGTGCCACCAGTGATTTGCAAGAGACAGGGACCGGGGAGCTGTTTTTT. Protein sequence: CATSDLQETGTGELFF.

This chain connects TRBV13 to TRBJ2-7; 13 bases fit TRBD2. The ends lost 0 bases at V and 5 bases at J; junction bases unmatched: 10. Germline-derived CDR1 and CDR2 are PRHDT and FYEKMQ (reference sequence). This CDR3 comprises 18 residues. DNA for the CDR3: TGTGCCAGCAGCTTAGGACTAGCGGGGGGGCATATCTTCCACGAGCAGTACTTC. Translation gives CASSLGLAGGHIFHEQYF.

The V call is TRBV27, the J call TRBJ1-2; D gene uncertain. Germline-derived CDR1 and CDR2 are MNHEY and SMNVEV (reference sequence). V shed 5 bases and J shed 4 bases, with 8 bases lying between them. CDR3 length: 12 amino acids. This CDR3 reads CASSGGSYGYTF. DNA for the CDR3: TGTGCCAGCAGTGGAGGTTCCTATGGCTACACCTTC.

This chain connects TRBV6-2 or TRBV6-3 to TRBJ1-4; D remains unclear. Germline V lookup: CDR1 MNHEY, CDR2 SVGEGT. The germline V and J ends were trimmed by 2 bases and 0 bases, with 4 bases remaining between them. The CDR3 has 14 residues. CDR3 DNA sequence: TGTGCCAGCAGTTACGGCTCAACTAATGAAAAACTGTTTTTT. It encodes CASSYGSTNEKLFF.

The gene calls are TRBV30 and TRBJ2-2, with a possible D match to TRBD1 (5 bases). Trimming shortened V by 8 bases and J by 6 bases, and 13 bases separated the two germline ends. CDR3 size: 12 residues. The germline V gene has CDR1 GTSNPN and CDR2 SVGIG (reference sequence). The DNA of the CDR3 is TGTGCCGGATCCAGGGTATCCGGGGAGCTGTTTTTT. Translated: CAGSRVSGELFF.

The V and J genes are TRBV7-8 and TRBJ2-3; D may be TRBD2 (6 bases). The V end lost 1 base, the J end lost 4 bases, and 18 bases lay between the germline ends. The CDR3 is 17 amino acids. The germline V gene has CDR1 SGHVS and CDR2 FQNEAQ. CDR3 loop: CASSLVEGHHAADTQYF. The CDR3 region has the DNA TGTGCCAGCAGCTTAGTGGAGGGCCATCACGCCGCAGATACGCAGTATTTT.

This chain uses TRBV11-3 with TRBJ2-2; 8 bases are a match to TRBD2. Unmatched junction bases numbered 12, after V lost 5 bases and J lost 4 bases. CDR1 and CDR2 (germline): SGHNT, YENEEA. This CDR3 has 17 amino acids. This CDR3 reads CASSKGLAGRGTGELFF. CDR3 bases: TGTGCCAGCAGCAAAGGACTAGCAGGGAGGGGCACCGGGGAGCTGTTTTTT.

The chain combines TRBV5-1 with TRBJ2-3; 12 bases line up with TRBD2. Germline V gene data show CDR1 as SGHRS and CDR2 as YFSETQ. After removal of 5 bases from V and 3 bases from J, the junction contained 1 base not matched to a gene. The CDR3 runs 14 residues. CDR3 protein: CASSLAGGTDTQYF. The CDR3, as DNA: TGCGCCAGCAGTCTAGCGGGGGGGACAGATACGCAGTATTTT.

V usage is TRBV28 and J usage is TRBJ1-2; TRBD1 aligns across 9 bases. In germline, CDR1 is MDHEN, CDR2 SYDVKM. Losses at the gene ends were 4 bases for V and 0 bases for J; bases not matched to a gene: 6. This CDR3 contains 16 residues. CDR3 nucleotide sequence: TGTGCCAGCAGTTCGAATTGGGACAGGGCTAACTATGGCTACACCTTC. This sequence encodes CASSSNWDRANYGYTF.

This rearrangement joins TRBV3-1 (or the pseudogene TRBV3-2) to TRBJ2-4, with 7 bases identical to TRBD1. The CDR3 consists of 14 residues. CDR1 is LGHDT and CDR2 is YNNKEL in the germline V gene (reference sequence). With V trimmed by 4 bases and J by 3 bases, 3 bases remained unmatched. CDR3 region: CASSPTGVKNIQYF. As DNA, the CDR3 is TGTGCCAGCAGCCCCACAGGGGTCAAAAACATTCAGTACTTC.

The V and J genes are TRBV4-3 and TRBJ1-6; 9 bases are shared with TRBD1. The V segment lost 3 bases and the J segment 7 bases; nucleotides outside the gene matches: 4. The CDR3 extends over 15 amino acids. Germline V gene data show CDR1 as LGHNA and CDR2 as YSLEER. The CDR3 sequence: CASSQGTGSNSPLHF. In DNA, the CDR3 is TGCGCCAGCAGCCAGGGGACAGGGTCGAATTCACCCCTCCACTTT.